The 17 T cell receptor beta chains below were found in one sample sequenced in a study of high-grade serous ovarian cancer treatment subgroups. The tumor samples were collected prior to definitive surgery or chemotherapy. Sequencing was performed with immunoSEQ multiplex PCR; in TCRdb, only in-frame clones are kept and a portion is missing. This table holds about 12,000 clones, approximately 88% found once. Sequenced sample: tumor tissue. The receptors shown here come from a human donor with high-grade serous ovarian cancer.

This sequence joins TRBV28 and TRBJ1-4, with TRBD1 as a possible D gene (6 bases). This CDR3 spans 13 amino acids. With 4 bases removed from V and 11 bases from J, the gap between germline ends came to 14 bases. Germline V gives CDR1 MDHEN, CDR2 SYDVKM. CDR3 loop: CASSSGQIGKLFF. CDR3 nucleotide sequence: TGTGCCAGCAGTTCCGGACAGATCGGGAAACTGTTTTTT.

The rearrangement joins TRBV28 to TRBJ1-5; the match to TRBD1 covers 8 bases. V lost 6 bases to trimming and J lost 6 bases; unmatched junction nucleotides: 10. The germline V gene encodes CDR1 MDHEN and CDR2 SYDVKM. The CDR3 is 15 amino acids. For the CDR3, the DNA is TGTGCCAGCAGCCGCACAGGGGGGACAGGTCAGCCCCAGCATTTT. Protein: CASSRTGGTGQPQHF.

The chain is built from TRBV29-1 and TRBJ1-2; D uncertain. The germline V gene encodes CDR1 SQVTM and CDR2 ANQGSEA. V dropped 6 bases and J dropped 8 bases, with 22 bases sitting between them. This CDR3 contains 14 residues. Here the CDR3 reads CSVEVFRPLGGYTF. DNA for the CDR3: TGCAGCGTCGAGGTTTTCAGGCCTCTGGGGGGCTACACCTTC.

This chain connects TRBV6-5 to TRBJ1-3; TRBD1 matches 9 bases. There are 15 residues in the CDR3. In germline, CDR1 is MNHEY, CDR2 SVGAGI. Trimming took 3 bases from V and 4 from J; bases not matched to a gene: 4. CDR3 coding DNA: TGTGCCAGCAGTTATGGGACAGGGTCCGGAAACACCATATATTTT. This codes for CASSYGTGSGNTIYF.

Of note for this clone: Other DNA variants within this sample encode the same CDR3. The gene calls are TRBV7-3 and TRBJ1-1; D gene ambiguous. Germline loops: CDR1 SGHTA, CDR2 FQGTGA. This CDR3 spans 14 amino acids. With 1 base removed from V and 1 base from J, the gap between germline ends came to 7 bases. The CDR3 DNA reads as TGTGCCAGCAGCTTAAACCCCGGGAACACTGAAGCTTTCTTT. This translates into CASSLNPGNTEAFF. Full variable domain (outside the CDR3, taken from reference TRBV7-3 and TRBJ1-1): GAGVSQTPSNKVTEKGKYVELRCDPISGHTALYWYRQSLGQGPEFLIYFQGTGAADDSGLPNDRFFAVRPEGSVSTLKIQRTERGDSAVYLCASSLNPGNTEAFFGQGTRLTVV.

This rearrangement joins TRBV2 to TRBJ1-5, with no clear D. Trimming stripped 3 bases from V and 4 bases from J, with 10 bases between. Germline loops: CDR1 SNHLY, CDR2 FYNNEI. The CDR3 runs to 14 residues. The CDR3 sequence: CASSEKTSNQPQHF. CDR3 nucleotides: TGTGCCAGCAGTGAGAAGACGTCAAATCAGCCCCAGCATTTT.

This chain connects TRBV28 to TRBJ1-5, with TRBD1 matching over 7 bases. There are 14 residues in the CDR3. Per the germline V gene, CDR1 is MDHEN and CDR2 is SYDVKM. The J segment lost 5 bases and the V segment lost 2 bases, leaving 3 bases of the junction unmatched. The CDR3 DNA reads TGTGCCAGCAGTTTAGACAGGGAAGATCAGCCCCAGCATTTT. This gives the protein CASSLDREDQPQHF. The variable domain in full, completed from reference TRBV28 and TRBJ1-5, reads DVKVTQSSRYLVKRTGEKVFLECVQDMDHENMFWYRQDPGLGLRLIYFSYDVKMKEKGDIPEGYSVSREKKERFSLILESASTNQTSMYLCASSLDREDQPQHFGDGTRLSIL.

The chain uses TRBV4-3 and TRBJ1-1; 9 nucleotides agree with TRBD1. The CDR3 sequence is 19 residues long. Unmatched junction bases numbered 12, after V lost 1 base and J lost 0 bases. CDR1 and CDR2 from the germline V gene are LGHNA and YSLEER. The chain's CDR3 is CASSQVMLQGADMNTEAFF. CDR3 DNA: TGCGCCAGCAGCCAAGTAATGTTACAGGGGGCCGACATGAACACTGAAGCTTTCTTT.

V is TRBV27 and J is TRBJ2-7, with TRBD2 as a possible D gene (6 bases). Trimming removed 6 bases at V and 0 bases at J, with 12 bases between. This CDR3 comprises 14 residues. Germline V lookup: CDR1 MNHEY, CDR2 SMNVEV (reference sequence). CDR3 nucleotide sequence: TGTGCCAGCAGCCCAACGGGACTCTCCTACGAGCAGTACGTC. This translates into CASSPTGLSYEQYV.

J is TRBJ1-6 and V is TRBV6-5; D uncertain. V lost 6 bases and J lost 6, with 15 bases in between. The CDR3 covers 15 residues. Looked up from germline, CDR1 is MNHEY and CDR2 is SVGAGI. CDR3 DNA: TGTGCCAGCAGGGAACCGGGCCGCGCTAATTCACCCCTCCACTTT. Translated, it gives CASREPGRANSPLHF.

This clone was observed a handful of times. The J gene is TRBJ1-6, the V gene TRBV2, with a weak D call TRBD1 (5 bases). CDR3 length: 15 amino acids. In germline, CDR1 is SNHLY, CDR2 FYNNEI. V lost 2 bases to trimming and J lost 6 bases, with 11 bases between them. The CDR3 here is CASSESGLGNSPLHF. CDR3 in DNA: TGTGCCAGCAGTGAATCGGGGCTGGGTAATTCACCCCTCCACTTT.

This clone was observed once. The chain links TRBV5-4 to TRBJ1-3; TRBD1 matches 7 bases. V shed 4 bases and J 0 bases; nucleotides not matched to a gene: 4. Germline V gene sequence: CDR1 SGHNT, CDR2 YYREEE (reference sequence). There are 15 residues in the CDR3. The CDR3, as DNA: TGTGCCAGCAGCCAGGACAGGTACTCTGGAAACACCATATATTTT. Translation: CASSQDRYSGNTIYF. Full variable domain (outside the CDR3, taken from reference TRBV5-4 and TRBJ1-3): ETGVTQSPTHLIKTRGQQVTLRCSSQSGHNTVSWYQQALGQGPQFIFQYYREEENGRGNFPPRFSGLQFPNYSSELNVNALELDDSALYLCASSQDRYSGNTIYFGEGSWLTVV.

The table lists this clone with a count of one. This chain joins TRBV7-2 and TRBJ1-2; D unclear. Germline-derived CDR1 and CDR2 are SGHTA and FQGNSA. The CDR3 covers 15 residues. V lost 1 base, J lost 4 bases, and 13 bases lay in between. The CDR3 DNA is TGTGCCAGCAGCTTAGAGACAAGGAGCTTCTATGGCTACACCTTC. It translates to CASSLETRSFYGYTF.

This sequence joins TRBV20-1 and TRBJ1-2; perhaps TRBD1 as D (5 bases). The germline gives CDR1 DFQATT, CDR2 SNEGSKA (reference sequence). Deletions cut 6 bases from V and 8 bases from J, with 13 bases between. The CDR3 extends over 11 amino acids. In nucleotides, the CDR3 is TGCAGTGCAGGGGACCCGAGGGGCTACACCTTC. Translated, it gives CSAGDPRGYTF.

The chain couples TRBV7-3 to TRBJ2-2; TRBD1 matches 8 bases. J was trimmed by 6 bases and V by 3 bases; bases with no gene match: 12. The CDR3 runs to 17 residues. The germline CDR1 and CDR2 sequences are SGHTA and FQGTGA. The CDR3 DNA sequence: TGTGCCAGCAGCTTGAACTCCGGGACAGGTGTCGCCGGGGAGCTGTTTTTT. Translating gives CASSLNSGTGVAGELFF.

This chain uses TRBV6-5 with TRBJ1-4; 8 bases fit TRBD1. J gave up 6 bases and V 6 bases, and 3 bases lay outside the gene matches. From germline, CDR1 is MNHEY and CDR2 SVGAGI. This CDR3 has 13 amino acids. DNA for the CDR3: TGTGCCAGCAGAGGACAGGGTTATGAAAAACTGTTTTTT. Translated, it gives CASRGQGYEKLFF.

In DNA, the CDR3 is TGCGCCAGCAGCATACAGGGAGGCGGCTACGAGCAGTACGTC. This translates into CASSIQGGGYEQYV. This chain links TRBV5-1 with TRBJ2-7; D is possibly TRBD1 or TRBD2 (6 bases each). The CDR3 length is 14 residues. Trimming cost V 4 bases and J 3 bases, with 14 bases left between them. CDR1 and CDR2 (germline): SGHRS, YFSETQ.